The rows below give T cell receptor beta chains drawn from one sample of a study of CD8+ T cells in alopecia areata. Data came from immunoSEQ multiplex PCR; TCRdb stores just in-frame clones and leaves some out. The sample contains fewer than 100,000 clones, around 70% of which appear only once. The material was CD8+ T cells sorted from blood, obtained at week 44, from a patient treated with tofacitinib. The receptors come from a human donor with alopecia areata. Both conserved end residues are part of each CDR3. Fields, in order: V gene, D gene, clone size, J gene, CDR3 DNA, CDR3 protein. A D gene is named only where the DNA matches it firmly. Clone size is shown for a subset of rows, as once, few, many or a class of expanded clone.

TRBV29-1,.,once,TRBJ2-1,TGCAGCGTTGAAGATTCGGCAGGCGCGGACAATGAGCAGTTCTTC,CSVEDSAGADNEQFF
TRBV2,TRBD1,.,TRBJ1-4,TGTGCCAGCAGTCGGACAGGGGGAAGAAATGAAAAACTGTTTTTT,CASSRTGGRNEKLFF
TRBV10-1,.,.,TRBJ2-3,TGCGCCAGCAGTGAGTCCAGGAGCACAGATACGCAGTATTTT,CASSESRSTDTQYF
TRBV23-1,.,.,TRBJ1-2,TGCGCCAGCGGGGATCAATCAGGGAAAGAGGGCTATGGCTACACCTTC,CASGDQSGKEGYGYTF
TRBV19,.,once,TRBJ2-1,TGTGCCAGTAGTATTAGTAGCGGTCTCTACAATGAGCAGTTCTTC,CASSISSGLYNEQFF
TRBV5-6,.,.,TRBJ1-2,TGTGCCAGCAGCTCCGAGGACACACGACCCGATGGCTACACCTTC,CASSSEDTRPDGYTF
TRBV5-1,.,few,TRBJ1-2,TGCGCCAGCAGCTTGTTGGATAACTATGGCTACACCTTC,CASSLLDNYGYTF
TRBV7-2,TRBD2,few,TRBJ2-7,TGTGCCAGCAGCCCCGTGAATCCGGGAGGCGAACAGTACTTC,CASSPVNPGGEQYF
TRBV4-3,TRBD1,.,TRBJ2-7,TGCGCCAGCAGCCAAGATTGGGGACAGGGAGGTTACGAGCAGTACTTC,CASSQDWGQGGYEQYF
TRBV6-6,.,once,TRBJ2-3,TGTGCCAGCAGACAAATCAGGGCCCCTCACACAGATACGCAGTATTTT,CASRQIRAPHTDTQYF
TRBV2,TRBD1,once,TRBJ2-2,TGTGCCAGCAGCGATGGACAGGGGGCTTCCGGGGAGCTGTTTTTT,CASSDGQGASGELFF
TRBV4-3,.,.,TRBJ2-1,TGCGCCAGCAGCCAAGATAGCACAGGCTCCTACAATGAGCAGTTCTTC,CASSQDSTGSYNEQFF
TRBV7-9,.,.,TRBJ1-5,TGTGCCAGCACCCCCCAGCCCCAGCATTTT,CASTPQPQHF
TRBV5-6,.,.,TRBJ2-2,TGTGCCAGCAGCTGGGGGACACTGAACACCGGGGAGCTGTTTTTT,CASSWGTLNTGELFF
TRBV4-3,.,many,TRBJ2-7,TGCGCCAGCAGCCCCGGGCAAACAGGTTACGAGCAGTACTTC,CASSPGQTGYEQYF
TRBV7-8,.,.,TRBJ2-1,TGTGCCAGCAGCCCAGACCTAGCGAGCTTGTACAATGAGCAGTTCTTC,CASSPDLASLYNEQFF
TRBV4-3,.,.,TRBJ1-1,TGCGCCAGCAGCCAAGGCGAAGGAACTGAAGCTTTCTTT,CASSQGEGTEAFF
TRBV15,TRBD1,.,TRBJ1-6,TGTGCCACCAGCAGTGGGCAGGGGGGCAATTCACCCCTCCACTTT,CATSSGQGGNSPLHF
TRBV4-3,.,.,TRBJ2-7,TGCGCCAGCAGCCAATTCCAGGGGAACGAGCAGTACTTC,CASSQFQGNEQYF
TRBV9,.,many,TRBJ1-1,TGTGCCAGCAGCCCTACCCCCAAAATGAACACTGAAGCTTTCTTT,CASSPTPKMNTEAFF
TRBV19,TRBD1,.,TRBJ2-7,TGTGCCAGTAGTATTACAGGGACAGGAACCTACGAGCAGTACTTC,CASSITGTGTYEQYF
TRBV4-1,TRBD1,.,TRBJ2-7,TGCGCCAGCAGCCCGACAGGGGTTCGCGAGCAGTACTTC,CASSPTGVREQYF
TRBV7-9,TRBD2,few,TRBJ2-3,TGTGCCAGCAGCTCCAAACTAGCGGGGGTGACAGATACGCAGTATTTT,CASSSKLAGVTDTQYF
TRBV27,.,few,TRBJ1-1,TGTGCCAGCAGCGGGGCTGCGGGCAGCACTGAAGCTTTCTTT,CASSGAAGSTEAFF
TRBV10-2,TRBD1,.,TRBJ2-1,TGCGCCAGCACCTTATACGGGACAGGGACCGGTGAGCAGTTCTTC,CASTLYGTGTGEQFF
TRBV15,TRBD1,medium-sized,TRBJ2-1,TGTGCCACCAGCCCGGGGACAGGAAACAATGAGCAGTTCTTC,CATSPGTGNNEQFF
TRBV7-8,TRBD1,.,TRBJ2-1,TGTGCCAGCAGCTTAGCTACAGGGGGCAAGTACAATGAGCAGTTCTTC,CASSLATGGKYNEQFF
TRBV20-1,.,.,TRBJ1-1,TGCAGTGCAAACACGAACACTGAAGCTTTCTTT,CSANTNTEAFF
TRBV7-3,.,.,TRBJ1-1,TGTGCCAGCAGCTTAGACCTTAACACTGAAGCTTTCTTT,CASSLDLNTEAFF
TRBV5-1,.,.,TRBJ2-1,TGCGCCAGCAAGTTAGCGAGCTCCTACAATGAGCAGTTCTTC,CASKLASSYNEQFF
TRBV4-1,.,few,TRBJ2-5,TGCGCCAGCAGCCAAGTTCAGGGGCGGTCAGAGACCCAGTACTTC,CASSQVQGRSETQYF
TRBV6-6,TRBD1,.,TRBJ2-7,TGTGCCAGCAGTTACAGTTGGGACAGGGGCCACGAGCAGTACTTC,CASSYSWDRGHEQYF
TRBV4-3,.,.,TRBJ1-1,TGCGCCAGCAGCCGGAAGCTAGGGAACACTGAAGCTTTCTTT,CASSRKLGNTEAFF